The 29 T cell receptor beta chains given below trace back to one sample, sequenced in a study of early T cells in non-severe SARS-CoV-2 infection. TCRdb re-analysed the 5' RACE reads in MiXCR, keeping a single row per CDR3 protein. The data contain around 60,000 distinct CDR3 sequences, 12% of them singletons. The sample comprised whole blood. These receptors all come from an adult who was a healthcare worker with PCR-confirmed SARS-CoV-2 infection or an uninfected control (not recorded which).

This clonotype was seen repeatedly, ten times or more. The rearrangement uses TRBV20-1 and TRBJ2-3; 7 bases line up with TRBD2. V was clipped by 0 bases and J by 4 bases; unmatched bases: 10. This CDR3 has 16 residues. Looked up from germline, CDR1 is DFQATT and CDR2 is SNEGSKA (reference sequence). The CDR3: CSARDPLSGAADTQYF. The CDR3 bases are TGCAGTGCTAGAGACCCCTTAAGCGGGGCGGCAGATACGCAGTATTTT.

The rearrangement links TRBV5-1 to TRBJ2-3, with D possibly matching TRBD2 (5 bases). The germline V gene encodes CDR1 SGHRS and CDR2 YFSETQ. The CDR3 runs to 16 residues. V lost 0 bases and J lost 0, with 11 bases in between. The DNA of the CDR3 is TGCGCCAGCAGCTTGGGGGCAGACTATAGCACAGATACGCAGTATTTT. Translation gives CASSLGADYSTDTQYF.

At least ten counts were recorded for this clonotype. Here the CDR3 DNA reads TGCAGTGCTAGCGTTTACGAGACAGAGGGCTATGGCTACACCTTC. Translation gives CSASVYETEGYGYTF. The chain uses TRBV20-1 and TRBJ1-2, with a tentative D call TRBD1 (5 bases). Trimming took 3 bases from V and 4 from J, leaving 18 bases between them. Germline CDR1 DFQATT, CDR2 SNEGSKA (reference sequence). This CDR3 spans 15 amino acids.

At least ten counts were recorded for this clonotype. V and J are TRBV9 and TRBJ1-5, with D perhaps TRBD1 (6 bases). V was trimmed by 4 bases and J by 6 bases, leaving 8 bases between them. Germline CDR1 SGDLS, CDR2 YYNGEE. There are 12 residues in the CDR3. In nucleotides, the CDR3 is TGTGCCAGCAGCACAGGGAGTCAGCCCCAGCATTTT. Translated: CASSTGSQPQHF.

This rearrangement joins TRBV20-1 to TRBJ1-2; 8 positions agree with TRBD1. The V gene end was trimmed by 3 bases and the J gene end by 0 bases; junction bases not matched to a gene: 9. The CDR3 length is 16 residues. The germline CDR1 and CDR2 sequences are DFQATT and SNEGSKA (reference sequence). CDR3 sequence (DNA): TGCAGTGCTAGTGGGACCGGGACAGGAGCTAACTATGGCTACACCTTC. Its translation: CSASGTGTGANYGYTF.

This clonotype occurred a few times. The chain uses TRBV4-1 and TRBJ2-1; 9 nucleotides align to TRBD1. After removal of 1 base from V and 5 bases from J, the junction contained 6 bases not matched to a gene. The CDR3 consists of 16 residues. Germline CDR1 MGHRA, CDR2 YSYEKL. As DNA, the CDR3 is TGCGCCAGCAGCCAAGGTGCGGGACAGGGCGACAATGAGCAGTTCTTC. This codes for CASSQGAGQGDNEQFF.

This clonotype was picked up many times. The gene calls are TRBV4-2 and TRBJ2-1, with TRBD2 identical over 7 bases. Germline assignment: CDR1 LGHNA and CDR2 YNFKEQ. V was clipped by 3 bases and J by 9 bases; unmatched bases: 5. This CDR3 region has 13 residues. CDR3 sequence reads: CASSHGLGFEQFF. The DNA of the CDR3 is TGTGCCAGCAGCCACGGACTAGGGTTTGAGCAGTTCTTC.

This clonotype was seen only once. The genes are TRBV7-2 and TRBJ2-5; 9 positions agree with TRBD2. Germline CDR1 SGHTA, CDR2 FQGNSA. The CDR3 consists of 17 residues. V shed 5 bases and J 1 base; nucleotides not matched to a gene: 11. The CDR3 loop reads CASSLSSRGGSQETQYF. CDR3 nucleotide sequence: TGTGCCAGCAGCCTCAGCTCGCGGGGGGGATCCCAAGAGACCCAGTACTTC.

This clonotype has only a few counts. The genes are TRBV7-8 and TRBJ1-2; 11 nucleotides agree with TRBD1. Germline-derived CDR1 and CDR2 are SGHVS and FQNEAQ. This CDR3 contains 15 residues. V was clipped by 4 bases and J by 7 bases; unmatched bases: 8. This chain's CDR3 is CASSSTGQGARGYTF. The CDR3 nucleotides are TGTGCCAGCAGCTCGACTGGACAGGGGGCGCGTGGCTACACCTTC.

V gene TRBV19 combines with J gene TRBJ2-7; D is unclear. Per germline, CDR1 LNHDA and CDR2 SQIVND (reference sequence). This CDR3 is built from 16 residues. Trimming shortened V by 3 bases and J by 7 bases, and 22 bases separated the two germline ends. The CDR3 protein is CASSMGSADVLGEQYF. The CDR3 nucleotides are TGTGCCAGTAGTATGGGATCCGCAGATGTACTGGGGGAGCAGTACTTC.

This clonotype occurred once. The chain uses TRBV5-1 and TRBJ2-4, with 14 bases matching TRBD2. In germline, CDR1 is SGHRS, CDR2 YFSETQ. This CDR3 comprises 17 residues. The ends lost 0 bases at V and 5 bases at J; junction bases unmatched: 4. The CDR3 loop is CASSLGLAGGPQNIQYF. As DNA, the CDR3 is TGCGCCAGCAGCTTGGGACTAGCGGGAGGGCCCCAAAACATTCAGTACTTC.

This clonotype has a single count. The gene calls are TRBV2 and TRBJ2-3; TRBD1 agrees at 7 bases. Trimming at V came to 1 base and at J to 6 bases, leaving 16 bases not matched to a gene. The germline V gene encodes CDR1 SNHLY and CDR2 FYNNEI. This CDR3 comprises 18 residues. The CDR3, as DNA: TGTGCCAGCAGTGAAGTCGGCAGGGGACAGCAAGACGGGGATACGCAGTATTTT. Its translation is CASSEVGRGQQDGDTQYF.

This clonotype was detected many times. The chain joins TRBV20-1 to TRBJ2-3; 8 bases agree with TRBD1. CDR3 length: 12 amino acids. Germline loops: CDR1 DFQATT, CDR2 SNEGSKA (reference sequence). V lost 3 bases, J lost 6 bases, and 2 bases stayed unmatched. The CDR3 sequence: CSASQGADTQYF. In DNA form, the CDR3 reads TGCAGTGCTAGTCAGGGGGCGGATACGCAGTATTTT.

This chain uses TRBV6-2 or TRBV6-3 with TRBJ1-4; TRBD1 matches 7 bases. The CDR3 is 15 amino acids. Germline values: CDR1 MNHEY, CDR2 SVGEGT. Germline trimming cut 6 bases from V and 3 bases from J; bases unmatched to any gene: 7. This CDR3 is CASRDDRAANEKLFF. The CDR3, as DNA: TGTGCCAGCAGAGACGACAGGGCGGCTAATGAAAAACTGTTTTTT.

The chain recombines TRBV20-1 with TRBJ2-1, with D perhaps TRBD1 (6 bases). The CDR3 runs to 15 residues. Germline V gene data show CDR1 as DFQATT and CDR2 as SNEGSKA (reference sequence). Trimming removed 0 bases at V and 6 bases at J, with 15 bases between. CDR3 amino acids: CSARDSGGAFNEQFF. The CDR3 DNA sequence: TGCAGTGCTAGAGATAGTGGGGGCGCTTTCAATGAGCAGTTCTTC.

V gene TRBV29-1 combines with J gene TRBJ2-3; D is perhaps TRBD1 (5 bases). Trimming took 3 bases from V and 0 from J, leaving 7 bases between them. Germline lookup yields CDR1 SQVTM and CDR2 ANQGSEA. There are 13 residues in the CDR3. The chain's CDR3 is CSVEGPSTDTQYF. The CDR3 DNA reads as TGCAGCGTTGAGGGGCCTAGCACAGATACGCAGTATTTT.

This clonotype showed up many times. The chain joins TRBV7-3 to TRBJ2-2, with a possible D match to TRBD1 (6 bases). V was shortened by 4 bases and J by 3 bases, with 12 bases between the two germline ends. This CDR3 region has 15 residues. The V gene's germline CDR1 is SGHTA and CDR2 FQGTGA. As DNA, the CDR3 is TGTGCCAGCAGCTCACAGGGCGCGTACACCGGGGAGCTGTTTTTT. Its translation is CASSSQGAYTGELFF.

The chain couples TRBV5-1 to TRBJ2-1; D assignment may be TRBD1 or TRBD2 (5 bases each). Germline CDR1 reads SGHRS; CDR2 reads YFSETQ. CDR3 size: 14 residues. Trimming stripped 0 bases from V and 4 bases from J, with 8 bases between. DNA of the CDR3: TGCGCCAGCAGCTTGGGGGACCTTTACAATGAGCAGTTCTTC. It specifies CASSLGDLYNEQFF.

J is TRBJ2-3 and V is TRBV6-5, with 7 bases aligning to TRBD2. CDR1 and CDR2 (germline): MNHEY, SVGAGI. CDR3 length: 15 residues. V lost 7 bases and J lost 0; bases outside the gene matches: 7. As DNA, the CDR3 is TGTGCCAGCAAGCGGGACCCTGCTAGCACAGATACGCAGTATTTT. Translating gives CASKRDPASTDTQYF.

A few counts support this clonotype. This chain joins TRBV27 and TRBJ2-1; 11 bases line up with TRBD2. This CDR3 region has 15 residues. CDR1 is MNHEY, CDR2 SMNVEV, per germline (reference sequence). Trimming cost V 5 bases and J 7 bases; bases outside gene matches: 7. CDR3 region: CASSLGTSGRNEQFF. The CDR3 DNA follows: TGTGCCAGCAGTCTAGGGACTAGCGGCCGTAATGAGCAGTTCTTC.

This clonotype was detected ten times or more. The chain links TRBV7-3 to TRBJ2-2, with TRBD2 as a possible D gene (5 bases). This CDR3 has 15 residues. Germline V CDR1 and CDR2: SGHTA, FQGTGA. V lost 4 bases, J lost 4 bases, and 13 bases lay in between. The CDR3 sequence is CASSWRTAGTGELFF. The CDR3 nucleotides read TGTGCCAGCAGCTGGAGGACGGCCGGCACCGGGGAGCTGTTTTTT. Drawing the rest from reference TRBV7-3 and TRBJ2-2, the complete variable domain is GAGVSQTPSNKVTEKGKYVELRCDPISGHTALYWYRQSLGQGPEFLIYFQGTGAADDSGLPNDRFFAVRPEGSVSTLKIQRTERGDSAVYLCASSWRTAGTGELFFGEGSRLTVL.

The chain couples TRBV29-1 to TRBJ2-1, with D uncertain. CDR1 and CDR2 from the germline V gene are SQVTM and ANQGSEA. Trimming cost V 4 bases and J 0 bases, with 7 bases left between them. The CDR3 sequence is 13 residues long. CDR3 sequence reads: CSVGISSYNEQFF. The CDR3 DNA follows: TGCAGCGTTGGGATTAGCTCCTACAATGAGCAGTTCTTC.

This clonotype was recorded many times. The rearrangement links TRBV12-3 or TRBV12-4 to TRBJ1-1, with a possible D match to TRBD1 (6 bases). The V end lost 1 base, the J end lost 2 bases, and 8 bases lay between the germline ends. The CDR3 runs 14 residues. DNA for the CDR3: TGTGCCAGCAGTTTAGGGGGGCCCAACACTGAAGCTTTCTTT. Residues: CASSLGGPNTEAFF.

The rearrangement links TRBV18 to TRBJ2-5; possible D gene TRBD1, 6 bases. This CDR3 spans 15 amino acids. Germline CDR1 KGHSH, CDR2 LQKENI. The ends were cut back, 3 bases at V and 2 bases at J, with 13 bases in the middle. CDR3: CASSPPSGDQETQYF. The CDR3 DNA reads TGTGCCAGCTCACCCCCATCAGGGGATCAAGAGACCCAGTACTTC.

At least ten counts were recorded for this clonotype. This chain uses TRBV7-8 with TRBJ2-1; 8 bases map to TRBD2. V was pared by 8 bases and J by 0 bases, with 0 bases of the junction left unmatched. The germline V gene encodes CDR1 SGHVS and CDR2 FQNEAQ. This CDR3 comprises 13 residues. The CDR3 reads CASAGGSYNEQFF. The CDR3, as DNA: TGTGCCAGCGCGGGGGGCTCCTACAATGAGCAGTTCTTC.

The chain couples TRBV4-1 to TRBJ2-1, with 11 bases aligning to TRBD2. There are 16 residues in the CDR3. Looked up from germline, CDR1 is MGHRA and CDR2 is YSYEKL. V shed 1 base, J shed 4 bases, and the junction held 3 bases outside the gene matches. This chain's CDR3 is CASSQGLAGTYNEQFF. The CDR3 DNA reads TGCGCCAGCAGCCAAGGACTAGCGGGAACTTACAATGAGCAGTTCTTC.

This clonotype was recorded at least ten times. The chain joins TRBV28 to TRBJ2-3, with D possibly TRBD1 on 6 matching bases. Trimming pared 6 bases from V and 10 bases from J, leaving 17 bases between. Germline lookup yields CDR1 MDHEN and CDR2 SYDVKM. This CDR3 is built from 13 residues. The CDR3 DNA follows: TGTGCCAGCAGCTCCGGACAGATCAATTCGCAGTATTTT. Amino acids: CASSSGQINSQYF.

This clonotype was recorded at least ten times. The chain couples TRBV5-1 to TRBJ2-3, with a tentative D call TRBD2 (5 bases). The V end lost 0 bases, the J end lost 15 bases, and 17 bases lay between the germline ends. Germline CDR1 and CDR2: SGHRS and YFSETQ. The CDR3 contains 13 residues. The CDR3 loop reads CASSLEERARLYF. The DNA for the CDR3 is TGCGCCAGCAGCTTGGAAGAGAGGGCGCGACTATATTTT.

This clonotype came up many times. The rearrangement links TRBV5-1 to TRBJ2-5; maybe TRBD1 (6 bases). CDR3 length: 15 amino acids. The V gene's germline CDR1 is SGHRS and CDR2 YFSETQ. Trimming left V 4 bases short and J 0 bases short, with 13 bases between. The CDR3 nucleotides are TGCGCCAGCAGCCCAACCGGGGACAACCAAGAGACCCAGTACTTC. Translating gives CASSPTGDNQETQYF.